This is a list of T cell receptor beta chains from one sample in a study of OX40 agonist ivuxolimab in advanced cancers. Sequenced by immunoSEQ multiplex PCR; TCRdb stores in-frame clones only, minus some. The sample has approximately 82,000 clones; 85% to 95% are singletons. This sample comprised CD4+ or CD8+ T cells sorted from blood, obtained in a trial of the OX40 agonist ivuxolimab. Every receptor here comes from an adult with an advanced solid tumor such as melanoma, head and neck, liver or kidney cancer. Both conserved end residues are part of each CDR3. Each record gives: V gene, clone size, J gene, D gene, CDR3 DNA, CDR3 protein. The D gene is left open where the match is weak. Rows may omit the clone size; those that give it use once, few, many or a size class.

TRBV7-2,once,TRBJ1-2,NA,TGTGCCAGCAGCTCACTACAGGGTAGGGGCTATGGCTACACCTTC,CASSSLQGRGYGYTF
TRBV7-8,once,TRBJ2-2,TRBD2,TGTGCCAGCAGCTTGGGACTAGCGGGAAACACCGGGGAGCTGTTTTTT,CASSLGLAGNTGELFF
TRBV7-6,NA,TRBJ2-7,NA,TGTGCCAGCAGCTCACTCATCACAGGGTTCACTAAACGTGAGCAGTACTTC,CASSSLITGFTKREQYF
TRBV27,NA,TRBJ2-3,NA,TGTGCCAGCAGTTTGACTAGCACAGATACGCAGTATTTT,CASSLTSTDTQYF
TRBV19,NA,TRBJ1-2,TRBD1,TGTGCCAGTAGTGGGACAGGGGGCCTGAACTATGGCTACACCTTC,CASSGTGGLNYGYTF
TRBV5-1,NA,TRBJ1-4,NA,TGCGCCAGCAGCTTCTCGGCGGGGAGAAAGGCGAAGGAAAAACTGTTTTTT,CASSFSAGRKAKEKLFF
TRBV29-1,once,TRBJ2-7,NA,TGCAGCGTTGTCAGGGTTAGCTCCTACGAGCAGTACTTC,CSVVRVSSYEQYF
TRBV28,once,TRBJ2-7,NA,TGTGCCAGCAGTTTCCCCAGGGCCGGGGACGAGCAGTACTTC,CASSFPRAGDEQYF
TRBV4-1,few,TRBJ1-5,NA,TGCGCCAGCAGCCATGTGGGGATTCAGCCCCAGCATTTT,CASSHVGIQPQHF
TRBV9,NA,TRBJ2-7,NA,TGTGCCAGCAGCGCCCCGCTGGGGAGGGACAGTCTTGAGGAGCAGTACTTC,CASSAPLGRDSLEEQYF
TRBV11-2,NA,TRBJ2-7,TRBD2,TGTGCCAGCAGCTTACCTAGCGGGGGGGCTTTCTACGAGCAGTACTTC,CASSLPSGGAFYEQYF
TRBV15,NA,TRBJ1-1,NA,TGTGCCACCGGCACATTGAACACTGAAGCTTTCTTT,CATGTLNTEAFF
TRBV13,once,TRBJ1-1,NA,TGTGCCAGCAGCTTAGAAGGACGGTCGAACACTGAAGCTTTCTTT,CASSLEGRSNTEAFF
TRBV7-9,NA,TRBJ2-7,NA,TGTGCCAGCAGCTTAAAGGAGGCTTCATGGGAGCAGTACTTC,CASSLKEASWEQYF
TRBV27,NA,TRBJ2-7,NA,TGTGCCAGCAGTAGACAGGTGGGCGAGCAGTACTTC,CASSRQVGEQYF
TRBV12-5,once,TRBJ2-1,TRBD2,TGTGCTAGTGGTCCCGGGACTAGCGGGCCCATTTTCTACAATGAGCAGTTCTTC,CASGPGTSGPIFYNEQFF
TRBV19,NA,TRBJ2-1,NA,TGTGCCAGTAGTATAACCGGGACTGTCCCCTCCTACAATGAGCAGTTCTTC,CASSITGTVPSYNEQFF
TRBV18,NA,TRBJ2-7,NA,TGTGCCAGCTTCGGGGGCGATCTAACCTACGAGCAGTACTTC,CASFGGDLTYEQYF
TRBV5-1,NA,TRBJ1-2,NA,TGCGCCAGCAGCTTGTGGCCAGGGGAGTCGAGCGGCTACACCTTC,CASSLWPGESSGYTF
TRBV25-1,NA,TRBJ2-3,NA,TGTGCCAGCAGTGGTCTAGGTACGCAGTATTTT,CASSGLGTQYF
TRBV9,NA,TRBJ2-1,TRBD2,TGTGCCAGCAGCGAACCTCAGACGACTAGCGGCTTTTACAATGAGCAGTTCTTC,CASSEPQTTSGFYNEQFF
TRBV7-2,once,TRBJ1-6,NA,TGTGCCAGCAGCCTCGCGGGAGGGTACTATAATTCACCCCTCCACTTT,CASSLAGGYYNSPLHF
TRBV12-5,NA,TRBJ2-7,NA,TGTGCTAGTGGTTTCCATTGGGGCAGCTCGTCCTACGAGCAGTACTTC,CASGFHWGSSSYEQYF
TRBV6-5,NA,TRBJ2-3,TRBD2,TGTGCCAGCAGCATAGCGGGAGGGCCTGATACGCAGTATTTT,CASSIAGGPDTQYF
TRBV4-1,NA,TRBJ1-1,NA,TGCGCCAGCAGCCCTCGGCGGGGGGCGAACACTGAAGCTTTCTTT,CASSPRRGANTEAFF
TRBV7-9,NA,TRBJ1-1,NA,TGTGCCAGCAGGTCCCCGGGACCGCGACCGGGGGCTGAAGCTTTCTTT,CASRSPGPRPGAEAFF
TRBV19,NA,TRBJ1-5,TRBD1,TGTGCCAGTACTCCCCGACAGGGGAGCAATCAGCCCCAGCATTTT,CASTPRQGSNQPQHF
TRBV25-1,NA,TRBJ2-7,TRBD1,TGTGCCAGCAGTGAGTGGCAGGGGGATTACGAGCAGTACTTC,CASSEWQGDYEQYF
TRBV13,NA,TRBJ2-2,TRBD2,TGTGCCAGCAGCCCCAGTTTCGGTAGCGGGAAGAACACCGGGGAGCTGTTTTTT,CASSPSFGSGKNTGELFF
TRBV11-2,NA,TRBJ2-7,NA,TGTGCCAGCAGCTTAGATGGCGGTCCCTACGAGCAGTACTTC,CASSLDGGPYEQYF
TRBV27,NA,TRBJ2-5,NA,TGTGCCAGCAGTTTAGTGAGGAGCTCCCAAGAGACCCAGTACTTC,CASSLVRSSQETQYF
TRBV4-3,NA,TRBJ1-2,NA,TGCGCCAGCAGCCAAGATAGGACAGTCTATGGCTACACCTTC,CASSQDRTVYGYTF
TRBV5-1,NA,TRBJ1-1,TRBD1,TGCGCCAGCAGCTCCGGACAGGGCTATCCTGAAGCTTTCTTT,CASSSGQGYPEAFF
TRBV5-1,NA,TRBJ1-2,NA,TGCGCCAGCAGCTTGGAGGGAGACGTCTATGGCTACACCTTC,CASSLEGDVYGYTF
TRBV28,NA,TRBJ2-5,TRBD2,TGTGCCAGCGCCACTAGCGGGGAGACCCAGTACTTC,CASATSGETQYF
TRBV7-8,NA,TRBJ1-1,NA,TGTGCCAGCAGCTTAGAGGCCGGCTACACTGAAGCTTTCTTT,CASSLEAGYTEAFF
TRBV7-8,NA,TRBJ2-7,NA,TGTGCCAGCAGCCCCTCGGGGGCCTCGTACGAGCAGTACTTC,CASSPSGASYEQYF
TRBV7-9,few,TRBJ1-2,TRBD1,TGTGCCAGCAGTCCATCGACAGGGGTGGCCTATGGCTACACCTTC,CASSPSTGVAYGYTF
TRBV7-9,NA,TRBJ2-3,NA,TGTGCCACTGGTAAGCTTCCACTCACAGATACGCAGTATTTT,CATGKLPLTDTQYF
TRBV19,NA,TRBJ1-1,NA,TGTGCCAGTAGTATAAAGGGAAAAGGTTCTGAAGCTTTCTTT,CASSIKGKGSEAFF